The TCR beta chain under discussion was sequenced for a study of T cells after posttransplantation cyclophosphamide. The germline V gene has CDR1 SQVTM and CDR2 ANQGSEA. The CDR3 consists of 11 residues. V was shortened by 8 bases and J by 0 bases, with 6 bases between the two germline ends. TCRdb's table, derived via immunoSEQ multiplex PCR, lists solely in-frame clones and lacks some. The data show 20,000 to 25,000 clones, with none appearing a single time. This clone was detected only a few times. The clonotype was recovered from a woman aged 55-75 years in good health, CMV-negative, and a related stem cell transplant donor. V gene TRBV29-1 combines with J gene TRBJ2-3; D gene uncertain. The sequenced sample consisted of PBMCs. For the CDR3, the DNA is TGCAGCTCTTCGAGCACAGATACGCAGTATTTT. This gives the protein CSSSSTDTQYF.